Included here is one T cell receptor (beta chain) sequence, with context. Antigen: not known. The CDR3 is 14 residues long. The trim removed 4 bases at V and 2 bases at J, leaving 3 bases unmatched. Germline CDR1 is SGHTS and CDR2 is YDEGEE. This record comes from a study of cytomegalovirus exposure and HLA in healthy donors. Study details: In terms of ancestry, the Caucasian-associated cluster contained about four fifths of the approximately 400 genotyped donors.

Findings and caveats of the study: A link between a missense DCLRE1C variant and TCR beta V- and J-gene trimming emerged from a later analysis.

The PCR made use of 60 Vbeta and 13 Jbeta primers. Clones were sequenced by immunoSEQ multiplex PCR, and TCRdb holds only the in-frame ones, with some missing. The sample table sets out about 88,000 clones. Sample: PBMCs. V is TRBV5-8 and J is TRBJ1-2; 9 nucleotides match TRBD1. The clonotype was recovered from a girl aged 10 to 17 in good health and CMV-seropositive. Here the CDR3 DNA reads TGTGCCAGCAGCAAAGGGACAGGGAACTATGGCTACACCTTC. Its protein product is CASSKGTGNYGYTF.